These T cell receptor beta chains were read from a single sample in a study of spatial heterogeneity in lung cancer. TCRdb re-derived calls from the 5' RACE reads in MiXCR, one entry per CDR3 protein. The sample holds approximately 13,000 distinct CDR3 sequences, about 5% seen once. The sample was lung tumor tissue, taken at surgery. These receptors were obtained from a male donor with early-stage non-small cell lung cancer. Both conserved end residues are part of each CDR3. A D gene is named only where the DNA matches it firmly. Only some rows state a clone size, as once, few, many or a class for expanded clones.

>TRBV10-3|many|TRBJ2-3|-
CANSPRGTDTQYF
TGTGCCAACTCGCCAAGGGGGACAGATACGCAGTATTTT
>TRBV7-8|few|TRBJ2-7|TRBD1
CASSLAGTGNYEQYF
TGTGCCAGCAGCTTAGCCGGGACAGGGAACTACGAGCAGTACTTC
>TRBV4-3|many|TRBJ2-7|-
CASSQDTEPYEQYF
TGCGCCAGCAGCCAAGATACGGAACCCTACGAGCAGTACTTC
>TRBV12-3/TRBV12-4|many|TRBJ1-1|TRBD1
CASSSDRAPYTEAFF
TGTGCCAGCAGCTCCGACAGGGCCCCCTACACTGAAGCTTTCTTT
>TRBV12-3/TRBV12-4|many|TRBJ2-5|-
CASRYVGEETQYF
TGTGCCAGCAGATACGTGGGGGAGGAGACCCAGTACTTC
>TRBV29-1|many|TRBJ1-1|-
CSVEGGAEAFF
TGCAGCGTTGAAGGGGGGGCTGAAGCTTTCTTT
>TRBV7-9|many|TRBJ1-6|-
CASSFEGNSPLHF
TGTGCCAGCAGCTTTGAAGGCAATTCACCCCTCCACTTT
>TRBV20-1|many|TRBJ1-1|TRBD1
CSANYRGTSTEAFF
TGCAGTGCTAATTACAGGGGGACGAGCACTGAAGCTTTCTTT
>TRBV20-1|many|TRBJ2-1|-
CSARESLGRNEQFF
TGCAGTGCTAGGGAGTCGTTGGGTCGAAATGAGCAGTTCTTC
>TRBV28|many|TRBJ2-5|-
CASSPSGRTPWETQYF
TGTGCCAGCAGTCCATCCGGGCGGACCCCTTGGGAGACCCAGTACTTC
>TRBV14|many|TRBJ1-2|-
CASSQVWSGDGYTF
TGTGCCAGCAGCCAAGTCTGGTCGGGGGACGGCTACACCTTC
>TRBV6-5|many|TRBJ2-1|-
CATSRQGGYNEQFF
TGTGCCACCTCACGGCAGGGGGGCTACAATGAGCAGTTCTTC
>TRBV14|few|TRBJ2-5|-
CASSQDRATQYF
TGTGCCAGCAGCCAAGATCGGGCGACCCAGTACTTC
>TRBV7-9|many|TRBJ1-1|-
CASSWGELNTEAFF
TGTGCCAGCAGCTGGGGGGAGCTGAACACTGAAGCTTTCTTT
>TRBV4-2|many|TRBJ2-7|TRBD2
CASSQNGGAGEQYF
TGTGCCAGCAGCCAAAACGGGGGGGCGGGCGAGCAGTACTTC
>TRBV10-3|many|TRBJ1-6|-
CAIRPTGRNNSPLHF
TGTGCCATCAGACCGACCGGGAGAAATAATTCACCCCTCCACTTT
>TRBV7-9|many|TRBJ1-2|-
CASSSESYGYTF
TGTGCCAGCAGTTCAGAGTCCTATGGCTACACCTTC
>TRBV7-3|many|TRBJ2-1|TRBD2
CASSLTSGTYNEQFF
TGTGCCAGCAGCTTAACTAGCGGGACCTACAATGAGCAGTTCTTC
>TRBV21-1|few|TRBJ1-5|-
CASSRGHF
TGTGCCAGCAGCAGGGGGCATTTT
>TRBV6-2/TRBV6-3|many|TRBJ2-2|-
CASSYSPGELFF
TGTGCCAGCAGTTACTCGCCGGGGGAGCTGTTTTTT
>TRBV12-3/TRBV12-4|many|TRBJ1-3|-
CASRYQVNTIYF
TGTGCCAGCAGATATCAAGTAAACACCATATATTTT
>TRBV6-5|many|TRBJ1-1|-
CASSLARGRTEAFF
TGTGCCAGCAGTCTCGCCAGGGGTCGGACTGAAGCTTTCTTT
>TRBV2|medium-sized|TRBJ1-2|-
CASSADGAVIYGYTF
TGTGCCAGCAGTGCGGACGGAGCCGTTATCTATGGCTACACCTTC
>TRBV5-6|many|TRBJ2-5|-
CASSPRQVSGETQYF
TGTGCCAGCAGCCCACGTCAAGTTTCGGGAGAGACCCAGTACTTC
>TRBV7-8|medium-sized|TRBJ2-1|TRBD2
CASSSPTSGYMNEQFF
TGTGCCAGCAGCTCACCGACTAGCGGGTACATGAATGAGCAGTTCTTC
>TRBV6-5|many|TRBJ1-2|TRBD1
CASSTGTGVGPSYGYTF
TGTGCCAGCAGTACTGGGACAGGGGTAGGCCCTTCTTATGGCTACACCTTC
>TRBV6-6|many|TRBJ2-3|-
CASSDPVYF
TGTGCCAGCAGTGACCCAGTGTATTTT
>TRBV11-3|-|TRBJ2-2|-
CASSPHSRGAGELFF
TGTGCCAGCAGCCCGCACTCGAGAGGAGCCGGGGAGCTGTTTTTT
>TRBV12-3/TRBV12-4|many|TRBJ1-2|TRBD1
CASSQDRGLFGYTF
TGTGCCAGCAGCCAAGACAGGGGGCTCTTTGGCTACACCTTC
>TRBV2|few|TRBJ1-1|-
CASHEVQANTEAFF
TGTGCCAGCCATGAAGTACAAGCGAACACTGAAGCTTTCTTT
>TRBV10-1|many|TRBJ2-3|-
CASSDRRHTQYF
TGCGCCAGCAGTGACCGCCGTCATACGCAGTATTTT
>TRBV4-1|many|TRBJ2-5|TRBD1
CASSQDASDRVETQYF
TGCGCCAGCAGCCAAGATGCTTCGGACAGGGTAGAGACCCAGTACTTC
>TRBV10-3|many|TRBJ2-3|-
CAISESTSTDTQYF
TGTGCCATCAGTGAGTCAACTAGCACAGATACGCAGTATTTT
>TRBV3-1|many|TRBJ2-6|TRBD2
CASSQRGGFGANVLTF
TGTGCCAGCAGCCAAAGGGGAGGGTTTGGGGCCAACGTCCTGACTTTC
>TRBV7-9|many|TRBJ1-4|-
CASSPPDEKLFF
TGTGCCAGCAGCCCTCCGGATGAAAAACTGTTTTTT
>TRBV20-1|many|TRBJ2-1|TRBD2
CSARDRRLARIDEQFF
TGCAGTGCTAGAGATCGGAGACTAGCCAGGATAGATGAGCAGTTCTTC
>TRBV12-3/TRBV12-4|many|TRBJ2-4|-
CASSLRERHIQYF
TGTGCCAGCAGTTTGAGGGAGAGGCACATTCAGTACTTC
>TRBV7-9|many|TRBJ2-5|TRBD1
CASSPRNSGQGIGQETQYF
TGTGCCAGCAGCCCCCGTAACTCCGGACAGGGGATAGGGCAAGAGACCCAGTACTTC
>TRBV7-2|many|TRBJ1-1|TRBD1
CASSLVPTGAGNTEAFF
TGTGCCAGCAGCTTAGTCCCGACAGGGGCAGGGAACACTGAAGCTTTCTTT
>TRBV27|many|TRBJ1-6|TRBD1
CASSLRQGLGQISPLHF
TGTGCCAGCAGTTTAAGACAGGGTTTGGGTCAGATTTCACCCCTCCACTTT
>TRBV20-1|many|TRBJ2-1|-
CSARDQGARDEQFF
TGCAGTGCTAGAGATCAGGGCGCACGGGATGAGCAGTTCTTC
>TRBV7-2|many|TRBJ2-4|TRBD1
CASSKRQGANIQYF
TGTGCCAGCAGTAAAAGACAGGGGGCGAACATTCAGTACTTC
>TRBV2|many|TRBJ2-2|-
CASTRSVTNTGELFF
TGTGCCAGCACAAGGTCGGTGACGAACACCGGGGAGCTGTTTTTT
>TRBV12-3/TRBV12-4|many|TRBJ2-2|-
CASSPRGSDTGELFF
TGTGCCAGCAGTCCCCGGGGTAGCGACACCGGGGAGCTGTTTTTT
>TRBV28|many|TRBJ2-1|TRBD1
CASSVPGQGYNEQFF
TGTGCCAGCAGCGTACCGGGACAGGGGTATAATGAGCAGTTCTTC
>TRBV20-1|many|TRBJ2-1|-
CSARRRASAHGIGEQFF
TGCAGTGCTAGACGACGGGCTAGCGCCCACGGGATAGGTGAGCAGTTCTTC
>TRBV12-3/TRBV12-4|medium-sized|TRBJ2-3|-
CATNGGWTVADTQYF
TGTGCCACCAATGGGGGGTGGACAGTGGCAGATACGCAGTATTTT
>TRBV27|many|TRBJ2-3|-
CASSRWRITDTQYF
TGTGCCAGCAGTAGGTGGAGAATAACAGATACGCAGTATTTT
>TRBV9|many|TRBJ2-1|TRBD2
CASSFSGGNEQFF
TGTGCCAGCAGCTTTAGCGGGGGCAATGAGCAGTTCTTC
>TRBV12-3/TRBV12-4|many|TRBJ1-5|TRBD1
CASSLGDRNQPQHF
TGTGCCAGCAGTTTAGGGGACAGAAATCAGCCCCAGCATTTT
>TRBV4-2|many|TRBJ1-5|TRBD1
CASKPHGVDRSQPQHF
TGTGCCAGCAAACCACATGGGGTGGACAGGAGCCAGCCCCAGCATTTT
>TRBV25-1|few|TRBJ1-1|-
CASTLPGGTEAFF
TGTGCCAGCACCCTACCCGGGGGCACTGAAGCTTTCTTT
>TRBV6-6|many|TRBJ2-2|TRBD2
CASSIAGAASTGELFF
TGTGCCAGCAGCATAGCGGGGGCCGCGAGCACCGGGGAGCTGTTTTTT
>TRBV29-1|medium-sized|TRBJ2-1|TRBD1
CSVRAGGRDEQFF
TGCAGCGTCCGCGCAGGGGGCAGGGATGAGCAGTTCTTC
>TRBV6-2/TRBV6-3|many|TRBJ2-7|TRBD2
CASSDGTSGGLFFYEQYF
TGTGCCAGCAGTGATGGGACTAGCGGGGGCCTTTTTTTCTACGAGCAGTACTTC
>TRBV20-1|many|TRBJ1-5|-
CSAGQSNQPQHF
TGCAGTGCTGGACAGTCGAATCAGCCCCAGCATTTT
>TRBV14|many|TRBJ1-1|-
CASSQALNTEAFF
TGTGCCAGCAGCCAGGCCTTGAACACTGAAGCTTTCTTT
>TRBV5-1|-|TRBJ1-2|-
CASSMLGLLGGYTF
TGCGCCAGCAGCATGCTGGGACTGCTAGGAGGCTACACCTTC
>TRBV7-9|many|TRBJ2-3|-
CASSLLGSATDTQYF
TGTGCCAGCAGCTTATTAGGGAGCGCCACAGATACGCAGTATTTT